Presented here are 10 T cell receptor beta chains from one specimen sequenced in a study of monozygotic twins with inflammatory bowel disease. TCRdb reworked the 5' RACE reads into one entry per CDR3 protein, no DNA. The sample has approximately 330,000 distinct CDR3 sequences; the top ten hold roughly 2%. The sequenced sample was blood. These receptors were obtained from a human donor with ulcerative colitis or Crohn's disease, or a healthy co-twin of an affected twin (not recorded which).

The J gene is TRBJ2-3, the V gene TRBV29-1; TCRdb gives TRBD2 as the D gene, but with no DNA this cannot be confirmed. Germline lookup yields CDR1 SQVTM and CDR2 ANQGSEA. CDR3 length equals 14 residues. CDR3 loop: CSTAEREEGDTQYF.

The chain links TRBV20-1 to TRBJ2-2. CDR1 is DFQATT, CDR2 SNEGSKA, per germline (reference sequence). The CDR3 length is 12 residues. CDR3: CSARGTPGELFF.

This rearrangement joins TRBV7-3 to TRBJ2-3; TCRdb's D gene call, TRBD2, goes unchecked for lack of DNA. This CDR3 region has 17 residues. Per germline, CDR1 SGHTA and CDR2 FQGTGA. This chain's CDR3 is CASSLTAWREGPDTQYF.

The rearrangement links TRBV6-1 to TRBJ1-3; as DNA is missing, the TRBD1 call by TCRdb cannot be tested. The CDR3 consists of 15 residues. Germline V gene data show CDR1 as MNHNS and CDR2 as SASEGT. The CDR3 spells CASRETGTSGNTIYF.

This rearrangement joins TRBV5-1 to TRBJ2-7; TCRdb's D call, TRBD2, is unchecked because there is no DNA. Germline V gene data show CDR1 as SGHRS and CDR2 as YFSETQ. CDR3 length: 16 residues. CDR3 in amino acids: CASSLGTSGGAYEQYF.

The rearrangement joins TRBV27 to TRBJ2-1. CDR3 length: 17 residues. Per the germline V gene, CDR1 is MNHEY and CDR2 is SMNVEV (reference sequence). CDR3 sequence reads: CASSHLTDGSSYNEQFF.

CDR3 sequence: CASSWEQGQPQHF. The V call is TRBV5-5, the J call TRBJ1-5; TCRdb picks TRBD1, but there is no DNA to check that call. Germline CDR1 and CDR2: SGHKS and YYEKEE (reference sequence). This CDR3 is 13 amino acids long.

The chain is built from TRBV6-6 and TRBJ2-2. The V gene's germline CDR1 is MNHNY and CDR2 SVGAGI (reference sequence). The CDR3 extends over 12 amino acids. CDR3: CASTHLGGELFF.

This sequence joins TRBV29-1 and TRBJ2-7; without DNA, the TCRdb call of TRBD1 cannot be checked. CDR1 is SQVTM and CDR2 is ANQGSEA in the germline V gene. The CDR3 runs to 13 residues. CDR3 protein: CSVEAGTTYEQYF.

This chain connects TRBV5-1 to TRBJ2-5. Germline CDR1 and CDR2: SGHRS and YFSETQ. This CDR3 has 12 residues. Here the CDR3 reads CASSLDGETQYF.